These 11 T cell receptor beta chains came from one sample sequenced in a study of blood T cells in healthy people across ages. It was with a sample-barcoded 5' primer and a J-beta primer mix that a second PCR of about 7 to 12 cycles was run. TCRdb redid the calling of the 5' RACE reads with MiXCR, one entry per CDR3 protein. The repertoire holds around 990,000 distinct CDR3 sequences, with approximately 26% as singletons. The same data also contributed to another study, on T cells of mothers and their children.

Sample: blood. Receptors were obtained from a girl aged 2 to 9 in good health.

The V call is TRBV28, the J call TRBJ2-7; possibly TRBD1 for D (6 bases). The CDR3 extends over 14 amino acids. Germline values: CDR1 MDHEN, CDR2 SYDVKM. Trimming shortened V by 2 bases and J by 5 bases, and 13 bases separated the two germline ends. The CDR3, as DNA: TGTGCCAGCAGTTTACCGGGACACCCCAACGAGCAGTACTTC. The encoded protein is CASSLPGHPNEQYF. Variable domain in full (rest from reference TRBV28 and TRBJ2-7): DVKVTQSSRYLVKRTGEKVFLECVQDMDHENMFWYRQDPGLGLRLIYFSYDVKMKEKGDIPEGYSVSREKKERFSLILESASTNQTSMYLCASSLPGHPNEQYFGPGTRLTVT.

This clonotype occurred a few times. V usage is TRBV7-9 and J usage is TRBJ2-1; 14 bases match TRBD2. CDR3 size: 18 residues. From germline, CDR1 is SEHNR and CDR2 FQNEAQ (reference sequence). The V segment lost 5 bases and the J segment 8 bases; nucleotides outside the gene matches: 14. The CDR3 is CASSLMGAGTSGRHEQFF. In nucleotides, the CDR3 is TGTGCCAGCAGCCTGATGGGTGCTGGGACTAGCGGGAGACATGAGCAGTTCTTC. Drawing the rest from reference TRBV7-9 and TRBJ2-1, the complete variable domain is DTGVSQNPRHKITKRGQNVTFRCDPISEHNRLYWYRQTLGQGPEFLTYFQNEAQLEKSRLLSDRFSAERPKGSFSTLEIQRTEQGDSAMYLCASSLMGAGTSGRHEQFFGPGTRLTVL.

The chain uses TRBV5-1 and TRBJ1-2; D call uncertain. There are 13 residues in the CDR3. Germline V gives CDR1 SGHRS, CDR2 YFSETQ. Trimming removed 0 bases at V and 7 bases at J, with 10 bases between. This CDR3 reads CASSLEVLGGYTF. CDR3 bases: TGCGCCAGCAGCTTGGAGGTCCTTGGTGGCTACACCTTC.

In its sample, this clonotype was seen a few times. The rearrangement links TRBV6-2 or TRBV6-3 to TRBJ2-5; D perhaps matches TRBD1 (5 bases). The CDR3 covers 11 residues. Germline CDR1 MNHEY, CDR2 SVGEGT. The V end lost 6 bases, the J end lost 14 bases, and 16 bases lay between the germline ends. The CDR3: CASRDTWRPYF. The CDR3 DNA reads TGTGCCAGCAGGGACACCTGGCGACCCTACTTC.

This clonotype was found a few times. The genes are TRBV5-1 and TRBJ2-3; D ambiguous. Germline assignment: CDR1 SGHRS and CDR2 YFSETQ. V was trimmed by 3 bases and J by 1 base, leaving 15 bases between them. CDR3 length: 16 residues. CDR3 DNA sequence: TGCGCCAGCAGCTACGCCCGGGTCGGAGGCACAGATACGCAGTATTTT. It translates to CASSYARVGGTDTQYF.

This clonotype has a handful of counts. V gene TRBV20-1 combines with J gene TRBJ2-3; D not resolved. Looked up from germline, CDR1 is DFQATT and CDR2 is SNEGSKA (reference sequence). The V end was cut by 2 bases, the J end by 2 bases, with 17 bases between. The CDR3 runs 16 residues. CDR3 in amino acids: CSARPHPLEITDTQYF. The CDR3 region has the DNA TGCAGTGCTAGACCCCACCCTCTAGAAATCACAGATACGCAGTATTTT.

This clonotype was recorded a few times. The CDR3 DNA is TGTGCCAGTAGTATAAGACAGTTGGAGACCCAGTACTTC. Translated: CASSIRQLETQYF. The chain employs TRBV19 and TRBJ2-5; D possibly corresponds to TRBD1 (5 bases). With 2 bases removed from V and 5 bases from J, the gap between germline ends came to 9 bases. CDR3 length equals 13 residues. Germline V lookup: CDR1 LNHDA, CDR2 SQIVND (reference sequence). Full variable domain (outside the CDR3, taken from reference TRBV19 and TRBJ2-5): DGGITQSPKYLFRKEGQNVTLSCEQNLNHDAMYWYRQDPGQGLRLIYYSQIVNDFQKGDIAEGYSVSREKKESFPLTVTSAQKNPTAFYLCASSIRQLETQYFGPGTRLLVL.

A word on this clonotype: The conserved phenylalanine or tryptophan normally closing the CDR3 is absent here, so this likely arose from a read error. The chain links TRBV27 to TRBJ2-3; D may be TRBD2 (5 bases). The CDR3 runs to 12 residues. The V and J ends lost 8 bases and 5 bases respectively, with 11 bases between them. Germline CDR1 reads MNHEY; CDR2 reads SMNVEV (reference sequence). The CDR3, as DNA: TGTGCCAGCGGGATGGGAGAAGATACGCAGTATTTG. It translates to CASGMGEDTQYL.

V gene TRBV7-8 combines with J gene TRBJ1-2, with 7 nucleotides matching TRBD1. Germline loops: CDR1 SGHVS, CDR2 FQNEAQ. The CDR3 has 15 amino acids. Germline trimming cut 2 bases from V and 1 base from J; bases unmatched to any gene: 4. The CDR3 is CASSLWTGSNYGYTF. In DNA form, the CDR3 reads TGTGCCAGCAGCTTATGGACAGGAAGTAACTATGGCTACACCTTC.

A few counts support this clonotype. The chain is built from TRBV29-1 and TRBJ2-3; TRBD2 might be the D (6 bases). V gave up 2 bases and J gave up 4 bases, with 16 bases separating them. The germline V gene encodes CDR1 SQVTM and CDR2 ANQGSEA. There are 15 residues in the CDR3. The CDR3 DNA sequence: TGCAGCGTTGAATTTGGGACTGAGGAGGCAGATACGCAGTATTTT. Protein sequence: CSVEFGTEEADTQYF.

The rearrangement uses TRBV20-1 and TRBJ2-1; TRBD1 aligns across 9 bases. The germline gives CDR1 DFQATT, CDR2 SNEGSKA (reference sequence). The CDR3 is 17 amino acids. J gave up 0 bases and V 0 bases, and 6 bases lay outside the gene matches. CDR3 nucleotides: TGCAGTGCTAGAGAGGACAGGGGATTAGTCTCCTACAATGAGCAGTTCTTC. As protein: CSAREDRGLVSYNEQFF.